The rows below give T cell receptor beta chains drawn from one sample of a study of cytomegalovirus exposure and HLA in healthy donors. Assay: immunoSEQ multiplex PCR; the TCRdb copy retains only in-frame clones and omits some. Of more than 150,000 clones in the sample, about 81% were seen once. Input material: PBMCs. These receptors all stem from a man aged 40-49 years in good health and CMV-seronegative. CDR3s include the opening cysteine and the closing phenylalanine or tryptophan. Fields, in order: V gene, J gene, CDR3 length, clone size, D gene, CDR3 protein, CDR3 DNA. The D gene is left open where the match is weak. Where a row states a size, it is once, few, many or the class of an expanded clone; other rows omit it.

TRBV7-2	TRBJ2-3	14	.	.	CASSLALSTDTQYF	TGTGCCAGCAGCTTAGCCCTAAGCACAGATACGCAGTATTTT
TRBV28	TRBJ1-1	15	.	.	CASSPRKTSNTEAFF	TGTGCCAGCAGTCCCAGGAAAACCTCGAACACTGAAGCTTTCTTT
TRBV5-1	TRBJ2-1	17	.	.	CASSKLEAGTSYNEQFF	TGCGCCAGCAGCAAATTAGAAGCGGGTACCTCCTACAATGAGCAGTTCTTC
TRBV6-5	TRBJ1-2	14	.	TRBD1	CASSYAGQGYGYTF	TGTGCCAGCAGTTACGCGGGACAGGGCTATGGCTACACCTTC
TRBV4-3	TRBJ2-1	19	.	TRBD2	CASSQDRLASGLADNEQFF	TGCGCCAGCAGCCAAGATCGGTTGGCTAGCGGCCTCGCCGACAATGAGCAGTTCTTC
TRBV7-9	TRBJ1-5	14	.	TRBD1	CASSWGQVNQPQHF	TGTGCCAGCAGCTGGGGACAGGTCAATCAGCCCCAGCATTTT
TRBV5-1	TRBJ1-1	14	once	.	CASSLFPGDTEAFF	TGCGCCAGCAGCTTGTTTCCAGGGGACACTGAAGCTTTCTTT
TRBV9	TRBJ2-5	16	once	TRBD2	CASSAGGVEFRETQYF	TGTGCCAGCAGCGCGGGGGGGGTAGAGTTTCGGGAGACCCAGTACTTC
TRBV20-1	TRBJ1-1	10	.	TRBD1	CSALEGATFF	TGCAGTGCCCTAGAGGGGGCGACTTTCTTT
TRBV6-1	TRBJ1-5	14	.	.	CASSEAGGNQPQHF	TGTGCCAGCAGTGAAGCGGGAGGAAATCAGCCCCAGCATTTT
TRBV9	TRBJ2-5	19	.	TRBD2	CASSPRGGRLAGPQETQYF	TGTGCCAGCAGCCCCCGAGGGGGGAGGCTAGCGGGACCGCAAGAGACCCAGTACTTC
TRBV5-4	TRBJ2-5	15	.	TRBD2	CASSPPTSGGETQYF	TGTGCCAGCAGCCCACCGACTAGCGGGGGGGAGACCCAGTACTTC
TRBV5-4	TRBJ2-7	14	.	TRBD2	CASSRLAGLYEQYF	TGTGCCAGCAGTCGACTAGCGGGATTATACGAGCAGTACTTC
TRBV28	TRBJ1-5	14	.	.	CASSTGLGNQPQHF	TGTGCCAGCAGCACAGGGTTGGGCAATCAGCCCCAGCATTTT
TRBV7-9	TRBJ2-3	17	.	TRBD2	CASSLATSGASRNTQYF	TGTGCCAGCAGCTTAGCGACTAGCGGGGCTTCGCGTAATACGCAGTATTTT
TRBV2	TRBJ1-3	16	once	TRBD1	CASSRQGPYLGNTIYF	TGTGCCAGCAGTCGACAGGGGCCCTATTTGGGAAACACCATATATTTT
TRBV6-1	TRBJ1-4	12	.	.	CASSRINEKLFF	TGTGCCAGCAGCAGGATTAATGAAAAACTGTTTTTT
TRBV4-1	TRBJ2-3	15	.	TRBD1	CASSQGQGRGDTQYF	TGCGCCAGCAGCCAGGGACAGGGGAGGGGAGATACGCAGTATTTT
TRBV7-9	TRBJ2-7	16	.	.	CASSVLGGTSSYEQYF	TGTGCCAGCAGCGTTCTGGGGGGAACCTCCTCCTACGAGCAGTACTTC
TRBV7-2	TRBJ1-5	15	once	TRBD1	CASNLIQGNGQPQHF	TGTGCCAGCAACCTAATACAGGGGAACGGACAGCCCCAGCATTTT
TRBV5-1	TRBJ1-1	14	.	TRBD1	CASSRTGGEDYAFF	TGCGCCAGCAGCCGGACAGGGGGCGAAGACTACGCTTTCTTT
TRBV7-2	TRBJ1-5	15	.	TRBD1	CASSQSGTDNQPQHF	TGTGCCAGCAGCCAGTCCGGGACAGACAATCAGCCCCAGCATTTT
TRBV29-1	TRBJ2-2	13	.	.	CSVEMSGTGELFF	TGCAGCGTTGAGATGAGCGGGACCGGGGAGCTGTTTTTT
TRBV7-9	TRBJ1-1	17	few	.	CASSSRFGGGMNTEAFF	TGTGCCAGCAGCTCCCGTTTTGGCGGGGGAATGAACACTGAAGCTTTCTTT
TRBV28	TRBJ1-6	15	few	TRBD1	CASDGTGVGNSPLHF	TGTGCCAGCGATGGGACAGGGGTTGGTAATTCACCCCTCCACTTT
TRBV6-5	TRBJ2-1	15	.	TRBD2	CASRLAGGPYNEQFF	TGTGCCAGCAGACTAGCGGGGGGGCCCTACAATGAGCAGTTCTTC
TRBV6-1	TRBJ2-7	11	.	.	CASSGRWEQYF	TGTGCCAGCAGTGGCCGGTGGGAGCAGTACTTC
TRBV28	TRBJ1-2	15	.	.	CASSLGGSRNYGYTF	TGTGCCAGCAGTTTAGGAGGAAGCCGAAACTATGGCTACACCTTC
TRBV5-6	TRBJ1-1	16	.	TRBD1	CASSWGTGGSVTEAFF	TGTGCCAGCAGCTGGGGGACAGGGGGGTCGGTGACTGAAGCTTTCTTT
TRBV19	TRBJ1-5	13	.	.	CASSIAVNQPQHF	TGTGCCAGTAGTATAGCGGTCAATCAGCCCCAGCATTTT
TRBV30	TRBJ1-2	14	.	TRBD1	CAWSVRQGVYGYTF	TGTGCCTGGAGTGTACGACAGGGAGTTTATGGCTACACCTTC
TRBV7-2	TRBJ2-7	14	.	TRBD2	CASSWTSGGGEQYF	TGTGCCAGCAGCTGGACTAGCGGAGGGGGGGAGCAGTACTTC
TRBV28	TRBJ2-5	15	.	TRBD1	CASSSGTGGGQTQYF	TGTGCCAGCAGTTCGGGGACAGGGGGAGGACAGACCCAGTACTTC
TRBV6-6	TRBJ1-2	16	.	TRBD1	CASSKNPDRGLSGYTF	TGTGCCAGCAGTAAAAACCCCGACAGGGGATTGTCTGGCTACACCTTC
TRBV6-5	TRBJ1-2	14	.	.	CASSYSTRNYGYTF	TGTGCCAGCAGTTACTCAACGCGGAACTATGGCTACACCTTC
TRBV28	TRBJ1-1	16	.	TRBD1	CASSPPTGTANTEAFF	TGTGCCAGCAGTCCCCCCACCGGGACAGCGAACACTGAAGCTTTCTTT
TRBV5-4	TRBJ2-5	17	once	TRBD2	CASSPGTSGSSYETQYF	TGTGCCAGCAGCCCCGGGACTAGCGGGAGTTCTTATGAGACCCAGTACTTC
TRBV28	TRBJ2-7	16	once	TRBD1	CASSPPRGTVSYEQYF	TGTGCCAGCAGCCCTCCCCGTGGGACAGTGTCCTACGAGCAGTACTTC
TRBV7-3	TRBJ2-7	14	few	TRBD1	CASSLSGTGHEQYF	TGTGCCAGCAGCTTATCCGGGACAGGCCACGAGCAGTACTTC
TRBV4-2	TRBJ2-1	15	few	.	CASSRQEDDHNEQFF	TGTGCCAGCAGCCGGCAGGAGGACGACCACAATGAGCAGTTCTTC
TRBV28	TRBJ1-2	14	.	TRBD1	CASKDRAPNYGYTF	TGTGCCAGCAAAGACAGGGCCCCTAACTATGGCTACACCTTC
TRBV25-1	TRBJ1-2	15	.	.	CASSEAGADGYGYTF	TGTGCCAGCAGTGAGGCGGGGGCTGATGGCTATGGCTACACCTTC
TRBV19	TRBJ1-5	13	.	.	CASAVSRNQPQHF	TGTGCCAGTGCGGTCAGCCGCAATCAGCCCCAGCATTTT
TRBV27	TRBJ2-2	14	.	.	CASRAWEDTGELFF	TGTGCCAGCAGAGCATGGGAGGACACCGGGGAGCTGTTTTTT
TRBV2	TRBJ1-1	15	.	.	CASSEMGRVGTEAFF	TGTGCCAGCAGTGAAATGGGGAGGGTAGGCACTGAAGCTTTCTTT
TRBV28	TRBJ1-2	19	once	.	CASSSRVGTQGTFVNGYTF	TGTGCCAGCAGTTCGCGGGTCGGGACACAGGGTACGTTTGTTAATGGCTACACCTTC
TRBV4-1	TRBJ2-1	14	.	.	CASSQESSYNEQFF	TGCGCCAGCAGCCAAGAATCTAGTTACAATGAGCAGTTCTTC
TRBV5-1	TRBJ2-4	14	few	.	CASSLGGGGDIQYF	TGCGCCAGCAGCTTGGGGGGAGGGGGGGACATTCAGTACTTC
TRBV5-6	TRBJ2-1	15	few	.	CASSLVTRDYNEQFF	TGTGCCAGCAGCTTGGTGACTAGGGACTACAATGAGCAGTTCTTC
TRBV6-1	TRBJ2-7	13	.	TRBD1	CASSGTGGYEQYF	TGTGCCAGCAGCGGGACAGGGGGCTACGAGCAGTACTTC
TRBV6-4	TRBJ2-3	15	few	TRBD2	CASSPNSGSTDTQYF	TGTGCCAGCAGCCCAAATAGCGGGAGCACAGATACGCAGTATTTT
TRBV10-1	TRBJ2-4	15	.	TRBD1	CASSGPGQGSHIQYF	TGCGCCAGCAGTGGGCCGGGACAGGGTTCGCACATTCAGTACTTC